This TCR beta chain stems from a study of CD8+ T cells in alopecia areata. For the study at large: It was oral tofacitinib, at 5 to 10 mg twice daily, that treated patients received.

The treatment here: oral pan-JAK inhibitor, 5-10 mg twice daily. Whole-study results and caveats: Having just one nonresponder leaves the connection between baseline CD8+ expansion and response unresolved.

A word on this clone: Its antigen is unknown.

Sequencing relied on a cDNA template that was reverse transcribed from extracted RNA. The protocol was immunoSEQ multiplex PCR, while the TCRdb copy is restricted to in-frame clones and leaves out a portion. The sample consists of a few hundred thousand clones, roughly three fifths of them appearing once. The junction had 2 bases not matched to a gene; V was cut back by 0 bases and J by 4 bases. The CDR3 is 14 residues long. The germline V gene has CDR1 LNHNV and CDR2 YYDKDF (reference sequence). The sequence was obtained from a human donor with alopecia areata. The chain links TRBV15 to TRBJ2-7; TRBD2 matches 8 bases. The source was CD4+ T cells sorted from blood, collected at roughly week 45, from a patient treated with tofacitinib. CDR3 amino acids: CATSRELAVYEQYF. In DNA, the CDR3 is TGTGCCACCAGCAGAGAACTAGCGGTTTACGAGCAGTACTTC.